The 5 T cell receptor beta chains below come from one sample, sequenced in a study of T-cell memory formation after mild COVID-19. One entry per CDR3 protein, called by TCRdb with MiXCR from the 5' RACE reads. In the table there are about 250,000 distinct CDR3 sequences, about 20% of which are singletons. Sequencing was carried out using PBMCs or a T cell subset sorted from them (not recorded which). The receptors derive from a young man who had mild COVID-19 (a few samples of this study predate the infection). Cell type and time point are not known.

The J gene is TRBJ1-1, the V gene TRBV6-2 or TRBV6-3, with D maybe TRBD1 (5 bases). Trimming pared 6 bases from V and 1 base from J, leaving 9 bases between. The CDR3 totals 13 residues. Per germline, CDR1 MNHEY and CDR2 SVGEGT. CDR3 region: CASSRGGNTEAFF. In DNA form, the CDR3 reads TGTGCCAGCAGCCGCGGGGGGAACACTGAAGCTTTCTTT.

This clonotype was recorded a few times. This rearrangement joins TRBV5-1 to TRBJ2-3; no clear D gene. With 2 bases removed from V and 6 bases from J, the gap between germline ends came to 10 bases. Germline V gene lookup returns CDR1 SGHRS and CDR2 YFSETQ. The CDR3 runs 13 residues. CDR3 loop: CASSFAVEDTQYF. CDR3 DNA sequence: TGCGCCAGCAGCTTCGCGGTGGAGGATACGCAGTATTTT.

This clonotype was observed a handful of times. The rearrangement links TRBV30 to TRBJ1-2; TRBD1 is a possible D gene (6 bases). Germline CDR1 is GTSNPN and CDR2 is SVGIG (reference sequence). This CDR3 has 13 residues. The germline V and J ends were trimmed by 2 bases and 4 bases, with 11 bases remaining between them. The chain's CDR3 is CAWSIGGGYGYTF. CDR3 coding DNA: TGTGCCTGGAGTATAGGGGGTGGCTATGGCTACACCTTC.

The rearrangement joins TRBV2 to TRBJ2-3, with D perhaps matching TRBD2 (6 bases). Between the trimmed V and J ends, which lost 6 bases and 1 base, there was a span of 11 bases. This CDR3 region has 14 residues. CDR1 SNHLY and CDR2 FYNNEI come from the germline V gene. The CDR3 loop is CASRRAGRTDTQYF. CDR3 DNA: TGTGCCAGCAGGCGAGCGGGTCGCACAGATACGCAGTATTTT.

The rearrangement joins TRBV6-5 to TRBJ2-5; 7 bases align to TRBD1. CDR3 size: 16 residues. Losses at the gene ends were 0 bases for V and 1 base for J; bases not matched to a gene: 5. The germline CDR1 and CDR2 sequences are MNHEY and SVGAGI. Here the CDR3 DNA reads TGTGCCAGCAGTTACTCGGGCAGGGGGACCCAAGAGACCCAGTACTTC. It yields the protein CASSYSGRGTQETQYF.